This TCR beta chain was recorded in a study of OX40 agonist ivuxolimab in advanced cancers. At the level of the study: Those enrolled were 82.7% male, with a mean age of roughly 62 years and ages from roughly 23 to 79. A partial response was reached by three patients: one with hepatocellular carcinoma and two with cutaneous melanoma.

The CDR3 totals 15 residues. The germline V and J ends were trimmed by 0 bases and 2 bases, with 11 bases remaining between them. Germline CDR1 MNHNY, CDR2 SVGAGI (reference sequence). Sequencing was performed with immunoSEQ multiplex PCR; in TCRdb, only in-frame clones are kept and a portion is missing. Of 15,000 or so clones listed, around 80% are singletons. Samples of blood were obtained at baseline, on cycle 4 day 1, and on cycle 7 day 1. The sequence came from an adult with an advanced solid tumor such as melanoma, head and neck, liver or kidney cancer. The chain is built from TRBV6-6 and TRBJ2-7; D not certain. The sequencing here drew on CD4+ or CD8+ T cells sorted from blood, taken in a trial of the OX40 agonist ivuxolimab. This chain's CDR3 is CASSYSTLKPYEQYF. In DNA, the CDR3 is TGTGCCAGCAGTTACTCGACCTTAAAACCCTACGAGCAGTACTTC.